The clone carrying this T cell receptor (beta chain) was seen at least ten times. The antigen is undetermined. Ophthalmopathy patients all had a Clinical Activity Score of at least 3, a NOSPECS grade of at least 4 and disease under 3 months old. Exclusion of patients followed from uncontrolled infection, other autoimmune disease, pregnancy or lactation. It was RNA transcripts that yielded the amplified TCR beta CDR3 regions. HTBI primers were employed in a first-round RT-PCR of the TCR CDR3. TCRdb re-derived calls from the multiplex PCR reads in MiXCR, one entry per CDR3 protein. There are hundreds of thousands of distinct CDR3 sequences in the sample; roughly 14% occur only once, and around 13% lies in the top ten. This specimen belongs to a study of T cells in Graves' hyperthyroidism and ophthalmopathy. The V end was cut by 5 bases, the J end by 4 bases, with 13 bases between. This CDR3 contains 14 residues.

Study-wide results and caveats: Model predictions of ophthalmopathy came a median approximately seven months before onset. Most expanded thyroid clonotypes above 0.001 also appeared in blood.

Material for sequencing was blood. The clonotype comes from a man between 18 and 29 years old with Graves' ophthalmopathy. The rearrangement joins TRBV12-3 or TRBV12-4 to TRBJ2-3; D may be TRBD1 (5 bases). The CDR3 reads CASSPGPGSDTQYF. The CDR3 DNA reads TGTGCCAGCAGTCCAGGGCCCGGGTCAGATACGCAGTATTTT.